These T cell receptor beta chains were read from a single sample in a study of T cells in Graves' hyperthyroidism and ophthalmopathy. MiXCR was run by TCRdb on the multiplex PCR reads, yielding one entry per CDR3 protein. The table has under 250,000 distinct CDR3 sequences, around 16% seen once; the top ten hold around 52%. Material for sequencing was blood. These receptor sequences come from a woman aged 50 to 65 with Graves' hyperthyroidism. The CDR3 runs from the conserved cysteine through the conserved F or W. A D gene is named only where the DNA matches it firmly. Clone size appears in some rows only: once, few, many, or a class for an expanded clone.

cdr3_nt: TGTGCCTGGAGGCGAGTAGGCACAGATACGCAGTATTTT
cdr3_aa: CAWRRVGTDTQYF
d_call: -
clone_size: many
j_call: TRBJ2-3
v_call: TRBV30

cdr3_nt: TGCAGTCCGTGGGGGCAATCATTGGAGCAGTTCTTC
cdr3_aa: CSPWGQSLEQFF
d_call: -
clone_size: -
j_call: TRBJ2-1
v_call: TRBV20-1

cdr3_nt: TGTGCCATCAGTGGTATTAGTAAAGTCAATGAGCAGTTCTTC
cdr3_aa: CAISGISKVNEQFF
d_call: -
clone_size: -
j_call: TRBJ2-1
v_call: TRBV10-3

cdr3_nt: TGCAGTGCTAGGGCAGGGGCAATGAACACTGAAGCTTTCTTT
cdr3_aa: CSARAGAMNTEAFF
d_call: -
clone_size: few
j_call: TRBJ1-1
v_call: TRBV20-1

cdr3_nt: TGTGCCAGCAGCGGTAGCGGGTCCAGCTCCTACGAGCAGTACTTC
cdr3_aa: CASSGSGSSSYEQYF
d_call: TRBD2
clone_size: many
j_call: TRBJ2-7
v_call: TRBV11-3

cdr3_nt: TGTGCCAGCAAGAAACAGGGAATCTCGGACGAGCAGTACTTC
cdr3_aa: CASKKQGISDEQYF
d_call: -
clone_size: many
j_call: TRBJ2-7
v_call: TRBV27

cdr3_nt: TGTGCCAGCAGCGTGCCCCGTAGGCCGGACTCCTCTGGGGCCAACGTCCTGACTTTC
cdr3_aa: CASSVPRRPDSSGANVLTF
d_call: -
clone_size: -
j_call: TRBJ2-6
v_call: TRBV9

cdr3_nt: TGTGCCAGCAGCGAGGGACATACTAACACCTACGAGCAGTACTTC
cdr3_aa: CASSEGHTNTYEQYF
d_call: -
clone_size: -
j_call: TRBJ2-7
v_call: TRBV9

cdr3_nt: TGTGCCTGGAGTGTACAGAAAGACACTGAAGCTTTCTTT
cdr3_aa: CAWSVQKDTEAFF
d_call: -
clone_size: many
j_call: TRBJ1-1
v_call: TRBV30

cdr3_nt: TGTGCCAGCAGCCGGACTAGTTGGTACGAGCAGTACTTC
cdr3_aa: CASSRTSWYEQYF
d_call: TRBD2
clone_size: many
j_call: TRBJ2-7
v_call: TRBV11-2

cdr3_nt: TGTGCCTGGAGCCATCCGGTTGGGGGGGTGGCCGATACGCAGTATTTT
cdr3_aa: CAWSHPVGGVADTQYF
d_call: TRBD2
clone_size: -
j_call: TRBJ2-3
v_call: TRBV30

cdr3_nt: TGTGCCAGCAGTTTATCGTCCATTAGGGGTGAGACCCAGTACTTC
cdr3_aa: CASSLSSIRGETQYF
d_call: -
clone_size: -
j_call: TRBJ2-5
v_call: TRBV27

cdr3_nt: TGTGCCAGCAGTGCGATAGACTCACCATACAATGAGCAGTTCTTC
cdr3_aa: CASSAIDSPYNEQFF
d_call: -
clone_size: -
j_call: TRBJ2-1
v_call: TRBV6-9

cdr3_nt: TGTGCCACCAGTGATTTTGTGGATGGCTACACCTTC
cdr3_aa: CATSDFVDGYTF
d_call: -
clone_size: -
j_call: TRBJ1-2
v_call: TRBV24-1

cdr3_nt: TGTGCCAGCAGTTTGGATATGGGATGGGACAGGGCGTCGGGCTACACCTTC
cdr3_aa: CASSLDMGWDRASGYTF
d_call: TRBD1
clone_size: many
j_call: TRBJ1-2
v_call: TRBV28

cdr3_nt: TGTGCCGGCAGTTTATCGGGGGGAGGTAATCAGCCCCAGCATTTT
cdr3_aa: CAGSLSGGGNQPQHF
d_call: -
clone_size: few
j_call: TRBJ1-5
v_call: TRBV12-3/TRBV12-4

cdr3_nt: TGTGCCAGCAGCCCCCAGGGGGCTGCTAACTATGGCTACACCTTC
cdr3_aa: CASSPQGAANYGYTF
d_call: TRBD1
clone_size: -
j_call: TRBJ1-2
v_call: TRBV7-2

cdr3_nt: TGCAGTGCTAGCAATGCTGTGGACTATGGCTACACCTTC
cdr3_aa: CSASNAVDYGYTF
d_call: -
clone_size: -
j_call: TRBJ1-2
v_call: TRBV20-1

cdr3_nt: TGTGCCAGCACCCCCCTTCCTATTGGGGCCTATGGCTACACCTTC
cdr3_aa: CASTPLPIGAYGYTF
d_call: -
clone_size: many
j_call: TRBJ1-2
v_call: TRBV12-3/TRBV12-4

cdr3_nt: TGCAGTGCTGAGGGGAGTAGCGGGACCTATGAGCAGTTCTTC
cdr3_aa: CSAEGSSGTYEQFF
d_call: TRBD2
clone_size: -
j_call: TRBJ2-1
v_call: TRBV20-1

cdr3_nt: TGCGCCAGCAGCCAAGATGGCGGGGGATCTTATTCCTACGAGCAGTACTTC
cdr3_aa: CASSQDGGGSYSYEQYF
d_call: TRBD2
clone_size: few
j_call: TRBJ2-7
v_call: TRBV4-1

cdr3_nt: TGTGCCAGCAGCTTAGGCGGGGACAGCTCCTACAATGAGCAGTTCTTC
cdr3_aa: CASSLGGDSSYNEQFF
d_call: -
clone_size: -
j_call: TRBJ2-1
v_call: TRBV11-3

cdr3_nt: TGTGCCAGCAGTCTGGGGGGACAGTCGGGAAACACCATATATTTT
cdr3_aa: CASSLGGQSGNTIYF
d_call: TRBD1
clone_size: many
j_call: TRBJ1-3
v_call: TRBV12-3/TRBV12-4

cdr3_nt: TGTGCCAGCAGCCCGGGGGGCCCCGCCAAAAACATTCAGTACTTC
cdr3_aa: CASSPGGPAKNIQYF
d_call: -
clone_size: many
j_call: TRBJ2-4
v_call: TRBV11-3

cdr3_nt: TGCGCCAGCTTTCGGGACAGGGCCACCTACGAGCAGTACTTC
cdr3_aa: CASFRDRATYEQYF
d_call: TRBD1
clone_size: many
j_call: TRBJ2-7
v_call: TRBV5-1

cdr3_nt: TGTGCCAGCAGTCTTCCTCAGAAGGCCTACGAGCAGTACTTC
cdr3_aa: CASSLPQKAYEQYF
d_call: -
clone_size: many
j_call: TRBJ2-7
v_call: TRBV28

cdr3_nt: TGTGCCAGTACCGGACTGGGACTAGCGGTCGATGAGCAGTTCTTC
cdr3_aa: CASTGLGLAVDEQFF
d_call: TRBD2
clone_size: many
j_call: TRBJ2-1
v_call: TRBV19

cdr3_nt: TGCGCCAGCAGCAGGGACTCTCGAGATACGCAGTATTTT
cdr3_aa: CASSRDSRDTQYF
d_call: -
clone_size: few
j_call: TRBJ2-3
v_call: TRBV5-1

cdr3_nt: TGCGCCAGCACCAGCGCGGGGAGGTCCGATGAAAAACTGTTTTTT
cdr3_aa: CASTSAGRSDEKLFF
d_call: -
clone_size: -
j_call: TRBJ1-4
v_call: TRBV5-1

cdr3_nt: TGCAGTGCTAGAGTACCTCCGGGGGTTAATAGCGGGACTTATGAGCAGTTCTTC
cdr3_aa: CSARVPPGVNSGTYEQFF
d_call: TRBD2
clone_size: once
j_call: TRBJ2-1
v_call: TRBV20-1

cdr3_nt: TGCAGTGCTATATTAGGGCCTGCGGGTCAGCCCCAGCATTTT
cdr3_aa: CSAILGPAGQPQHF
d_call: -
clone_size: many
j_call: TRBJ1-5
v_call: TRBV20-1